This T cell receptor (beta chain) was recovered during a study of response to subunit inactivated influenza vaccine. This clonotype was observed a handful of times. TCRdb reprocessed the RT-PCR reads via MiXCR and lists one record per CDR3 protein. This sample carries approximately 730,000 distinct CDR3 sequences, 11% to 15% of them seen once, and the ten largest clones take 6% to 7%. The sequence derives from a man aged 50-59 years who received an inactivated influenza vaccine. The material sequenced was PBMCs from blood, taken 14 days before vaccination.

The DNA for the CDR3 is TGCAGTGCTAGTCCGCGACTAGCGGTCACAGATACGCAGTATTTT. Translation: CSASPRLAVTDTQYF. The V call is TRBV20-1, the J call TRBJ2-3, with 9 bases identical to TRBD2. This CDR3 contains 15 residues. Germline CDR1 is DFQATT and CDR2 is SNEGSKA (reference sequence). V shed 3 bases and J 2 bases; nucleotides not matched to a gene: 6.